The present T cell receptor (beta chain) was sequenced within a study of shared clonotypes between healthy human individuals (dated by TCRdb to 2019 to 2021). For the wider study: The cohort comprised two women and a few men aged 18 to 49 years. For each donor, CD4 naive and CD4 memory were each run on three plates, CD8 naive on two plates, and CD8 memory on one plate. Blood TCR repertoires of 5 or 6 healthy adults were deeply sequenced to estimate repertoire size and the extent of clonotype sharing between individuals. Libraries were prepared and TCR repertoires were sequenced by different laboratories using diverse techniques, in order to increase sequencing depth and limit assay-specific biases. Between about 0.8 and 9.5 billion PBMCs per donor were obtained by leukapheresis. Beyond this particular receptor, the publication reports: The genetic and exposure-history diversity represented was limited by the small number of donors. Sampling was limited to blood, and TCR repertoires in tissue likely differ from TCR repertoires in blood. Pairwise subsampling indicated that sequencing depth was expected to affect the degree of clonotype sharing among donors. When several donors were compared, the shared fraction of clonotypes was 5% to 6.5% for naive CD4, over 3% for naive CD8, 2% to 2.5% for memory CD4, and roughly 0.4% for memory CD8. Higher generation probabilities were observed for clonotypes shared by all four sorted-subset donors than for non-shared clonotypes. Incomplete sequencing was indicated by rarefaction of sorted-subset datasets, despite the large sequencing depth. Naive subsets generally had larger estimated clonotype richness than memory subsets.

Turning to this clone: Its antigen target is currently unknown. It has no much larger one-base neighbor in the sample; base qualities were not kept.

CD8 naive samples were obtained by positive selection for CCR7 among CD45RO-negative cells, yielding a CD45RA+CCR7+ population from which TemRA cells were excluded. Donors were healthy HIV-negative adults with no recently reported acute infections or vaccinations. Every donor was a Caucasian adult living in Nashville, Tennessee, USA. Blood was collected by leukapheresis, and PBMCs were isolated by Ficoll-Histopaque density gradient centrifugation and then cryopreserved in liquid nitrogen vapor phase. Analytical flow cytometry was used to check the purity and quantity of every magnetically sorted T cell population. Each sorted fraction had its genomic DNA isolated and then quantified by UV absorbance on a Nanodrop 2000c. Using the deep immunoSEQ assay, multiplex PCR amplified TCR CDR3 regions from genomic DNA. Genomic DNA extracted from each cell subset was distributed evenly over all wells of several immunoSEQ 96-well plates, and each plate served as one replicate. Each replicate PCR for sorted subsets received approximately 220 ng genomic DNA, equal to about 30,000 T cell genomes. The purified libraries were quantified using a Qubit 3.0 fluorometer, sized with a Bioanalyzer 2100, and then quantified again using the KAPA Library Quantification kit. Every immunoSEQ 96-well plate was sequenced on a dedicated single-read 150-cycle Illumina NextSeq 550 flow cell. As for the authors' bioinformatics: The immunoSEQ output contained only junctional sequences without quality scores, so filtering could not match that applied to full-length reads. To assign V/J genes and CDR3, sequences were annotated using PyIR, a Python wrapper for IgBLAST v1.9, with IMGT germline references. Any read was removed if the V/J assignment was weak (E-value above 1e-6), the CDR3 was missing, or the read contained stop codons, out-of-frame junctions, or ambiguous translated residues. V3J clonotypes were defined as sequences sharing the same inferred V gene, J gene, and CDR3 amino acid sequence. Percentage overlap between repertoires was computed as shared unique clonotypes divided by the size of the smaller repertoire. Three approaches were used to assess repertoire richness: RTK rarefaction, the Chao1 estimator, and Recon v2.1 estimates of unobserved clonotypes. OLGA was used to compute generation probabilities for all TCRbeta clonotypes that the gDNA method yielded from a handful of donors. Imported from immuneACCESS, the table was reduced by TCRdb to in-frame sequences with V and J called. These copies leave out some clones; in studies compared against another copy, an unresolved V gene accounts for under half, and the cause of the remainder is not known. The DNA was the basis for D and trimming; V, J and clone size are from that table. This sample comprises hundreds of thousands of clones, 96% of them detected only once. The ten largest make up about 0.25% of the sample.

Spanning cysteine to phenylalanine, the CDR3 consists of 13 amino acids. The only DNA kept is the CDR3, 39 bases in frame from the first base. At the junction V is shortened by 0 bases and J by 3 bases, with 7 bases in between. The germline V gene gives CDR1 as SGHDT and CDR2 as YYEEEE. The TCR sequence derives from a man younger than 45 in good health. Sequencing input: naive CD8+ T cells sorted from blood. Reading the label with the study, this specimen's cell subset or site is: CD45RA+CCR7+. The sequence links TRBV5-6 to TRBJ2-7, with no confident D gene call. The CDR3 sequence is CASSLGVVYEQYF. The DNA sequence is as follows: TGTGCCAGCAGCTTGGGCGTAGTCTACGAGCAGTACTTC. Joined to the reference TRBV5-6 and TRBJ2-7 proteins, this CDR3 gives the full variable domain: DAGVTQSPTHLIKTRGQQVTLRCSPKSGHDTVSWYQQALGQGPQFIFQYYEEEERQRGNFPDRFSGHQFPNYSSELNVNALLLGDSALYLCASSLGVVYEQYFGPGTRLTVT.